This T cell receptor (beta chain) was recovered during a study of T cells in Graves' hyperthyroidism and ophthalmopathy. Concerning this clonotype itself: Its antigen is unknown.

Amplified regions were TCR beta CDR3 sequences from RNA transcripts. TCR CDR3 regions were first amplified by RT-PCR with HTBI primers. TCRdb redid the calling of the multiplex PCR reads with MiXCR, one entry per CDR3 protein. The sample records about 380,000 distinct CDR3 sequences, approximately 12% being singletons. Overall study results and limits: In the analysis, a 13 V-J model separated ophthalmopathy from stable hyperthyroidism.

V lost 6 bases, J lost 2 bases, and 15 bases lay in between. Germline CDR1 reads DFQATT; CDR2 reads SNEGSKA (reference sequence). The CDR3 is 14 residues long. Input material: blood. The clonotype originates from a man under 40 with Graves' hyperthyroidism that later progressed to Graves' ophthalmopathy. The chain links TRBV20-1 to TRBJ2-3; TRBD2 is a possible D gene (5 bases). The CDR3 here is CSAPGLSSTDTQYF. The CDR3 DNA is TGCAGTGCCCCCGGACTTTCTTCCACAGATACGCAGTATTTT.